These 15 T cell receptor beta chains were sequenced from one sample in a study of cytomegalovirus exposure and HLA in healthy donors (dated by TCRdb to 2015 to 2018). The library was prepared using the immunoSEQ multiplex PCR assay. For the multiplex PCR, a mixture combining 60 forward primers for TCR Vbeta segments and 13 reverse primers for TCR Jbeta segments was used. Sourced from immuneACCESS, this table was stored by TCRdb with only in-frame sequences that have V and J called. A share of the clones is absent; for the studies checked, an unresolved V gene accounts for under half, and the remainder has no known explanation. The sample table records 90,000 to 130,000 clones; approximately 78% of these occur just once. The top ten clonotypes cover 22% of the sample. The sequencing sample was made of PBMCs. Source of these receptors: a man younger than 45 in good health and CMV-seropositive.

This rearrangement joins TRBV7-6 to TRBJ2-1; a possible D gene is TRBD2 (6 bases). Germline V lookup: CDR1 SGHVS, CDR2 FNYEAQ. V was shortened by 2 bases and J by 7 bases, with 18 bases between the two germline ends. CDR3 length: 16 amino acids. The CDR3 reads CASSLFSGEGRNEQFF. CDR3 bases: TGTGCCAGCAGCTTATTTTCGGGAGAGGGGAGGAATGAGCAGTTCTTC.

Only a few counts were recorded for this clone. The V gene is TRBV7-9, the J gene TRBJ2-5; 7 bases fit TRBD1. Germline V lookup: CDR1 SEHNR, CDR2 FQNEAQ (reference sequence). With 8 bases clipped from V and 4 bases from J, the junction kept 7 bases outside the gene matches. This CDR3 is 13 amino acids long. The CDR3 loop reads CASGRQGAETQYF. In DNA, the CDR3 is TGTGCCAGCGGCCGACAGGGAGCAGAGACCCAGTACTTC. The full variable domain, with the rest looked up from reference TRBV7-9 and TRBJ2-5, is DTGVSQNPRHKITKRGQNVTFRCDPISEHNRLYWYRQTLGQGPEFLTYFQNEAQLEKSRLLSDRFSAERPKGSFSTLEIQRTEQGDSAMYLCASGRQGAETQYFGPGTRLLVL.

V and J are TRBV9 and TRBJ2-3, with TRBD1 identical over 9 bases. Per germline, CDR1 SGDLS and CDR2 YYNGEE. V shed 10 bases and J 3 bases; nucleotides not matched to a gene: 12. The CDR3 has 15 residues. DNA for the CDR3: TGTGCCTCCACCGGAGGGGACAGGGCTACAGATACGCAGTATTTT. Amino acid sequence: CASTGGDRATDTQYF.

The V call is TRBV2, the J call TRBJ2-3; 7 nucleotides align to TRBD2. Germline-derived CDR1 and CDR2 are SNHLY and FYNNEI. V dropped 4 bases and J dropped 4; count of bases not matched to a gene: 8. The length of the CDR3 is 15 residues. The CDR3 coding sequence is TGTGCCAGCAGTGGAGGCGGGAGCTGGGCAGATACGCAGTATTTT. Translating gives CASSGGGSWADTQYF.

This clone has only a few counts. The rearrangement joins TRBV5-1 to TRBJ2-1; TRBD2 might be the D (6 bases). This CDR3 has 13 amino acids. The germline V gene has CDR1 SGHRS and CDR2 YFSETQ. Trimming shortened V by 4 bases and J by 6 bases, and 11 bases separated the two germline ends. The CDR3 sequence is CASSPGTLNEQFF. The CDR3 DNA follows: TGCGCCAGCAGCCCCGGGACTCTCAATGAGCAGTTCTTC.

The chain links TRBV2 to TRBJ1-2; 8 bases fit TRBD1. V lost 8 bases, J lost 6 bases, and 5 bases stayed unmatched. CDR1 is SNHLY and CDR2 is FYNNEI in the germline V gene. The CDR3 has 12 residues. CDR3 region: CASGQGGDGYTF. CDR3 coding DNA: TGTGCCAGCGGACAGGGCGGCGATGGCTACACCTTC.

The V call is TRBV4-1, the J call TRBJ2-7; 10 bases agree with TRBD2. The CDR3 is made up of 16 amino acids. V shed 1 base and J 9 bases; nucleotides not matched to a gene: 12. CDR1 is MGHRA, CDR2 YSYEKL, per germline. The CDR3 spells CASSQGLAGPLRGQYV. DNA for the CDR3: TGCGCCAGCAGCCAAGGACTAGCGGGCCCGTTGCGTGGGCAGTACGTC.

This clone was seen repeatedly, ten times or more. The chain has TRBV5-1 and TRBJ1-1; tentative D call: TRBD1 (5 bases). Trimming took 1 base from V and 3 from J, leaving 13 bases between them. The CDR3 extends over 15 amino acids. Germline V gives CDR1 SGHRS, CDR2 YFSETQ. The CDR3 spells CASSLTIGADTEAFF. CDR3 bases: TGCGCCAGCAGCTTGACCATAGGGGCCGACACTGAAGCTTTCTTT.

V usage is TRBV6-5 and J usage is TRBJ2-7, with TRBD1 identical over 11 bases. The CDR3 loop spans 13 amino acids. V was clipped by 11 bases and J by 5 bases; unmatched bases: 8. Germline lookup yields CDR1 MNHEY and CDR2 SVGAGI. CDR3 nucleotide sequence: TGTGCCGGACCCGGGACAGGGGGGCACGAGCAGTACGTC. It is translated as CAGPGTGGHEQYV.

The CDR3 DNA reads as TGTGCCAGCAGGCGTCATCCGGGACAGGCGTCCTACGAGCAGTACTTC. It encodes CASRRHPGQASYEQYF. This chain uses TRBV7-9 with TRBJ2-7, with TRBD1 matching 8 bases. The V gene's germline CDR1 is SEHNR and CDR2 FQNEAQ (reference sequence). The CDR3 is 16 amino acids. V lost 6 bases and J lost 1; bases outside the gene matches: 11.

The J gene is TRBJ1-3, the V gene TRBV6-1; tentatively, D is TRBD1 (5 bases). V shed 11 bases and J shed 2 bases, with 16 bases lying between them. CDR1 is MNHNS, CDR2 SASEGT, per germline. The CDR3 has 14 amino acids. The CDR3 nucleotides read TGTGCCGGTAGACCCGGGGGGGCTGGAAACACCATATATTTT. As protein: CAGRPGGAGNTIYF.

The chain employs TRBV4-1 and TRBJ2-7; 13 positions match TRBD2. V shed 4 bases, J shed 4 bases, and the junction held 4 bases outside the gene matches. The CDR3 covers 15 residues. Germline CDR1 and CDR2: MGHRA and YSYEKL. This chain's CDR3 is CASSRGTSGIYEQYV. DNA of the CDR3: TGCGCCAGCAGCCGGGGGACTAGCGGGATTTACGAGCAGTACGTC.

The V gene is TRBV9, the J gene TRBJ1-3; D is possibly TRBD1 (6 bases). Trimming removed 3 bases from V and 9 bases from J, with 16 bases in between. Germline loops: CDR1 SGDLS, CDR2 YYNGEE. The CDR3 extends over 14 amino acids. CDR3 sequence (DNA): TGTGCCAGCAGCGCCGGGACAATCGATGGCACCATATATTTT. Protein sequence: CASSAGTIDGTIYF.

J is TRBJ2-1 and V is TRBV7-8, with 9 positions matching TRBD1. Germline assignment: CDR1 SGHVS and CDR2 FQNEAQ. The CDR3 covers 17 residues. V was pared by 0 bases and J by 5 bases, with 8 bases of the junction left unmatched. The CDR3 is CASSLARDRVSHNEQFF. CDR3 bases: TGTGCCAGCAGCTTAGCCCGGGACAGGGTGTCCCACAATGAGCAGTTCTTC.

This chain connects TRBV19 to TRBJ1-4; a possible D gene is TRBD1 (6 bases). The ends were cut back, 0 bases at V and 2 bases at J, with 7 bases in the middle. The CDR3 runs 15 residues. Germline CDR1 LNHDA, CDR2 SQIVND (reference sequence). CDR3 protein: CASSIDQGTNEKLFF. CDR3 in DNA: TGTGCCAGTAGTATAGACCAGGGGACTAATGAAAAACTGTTTTTT. Supplemented by reference TRBV19 and TRBJ1-4, the full variable domain reads DGGITQSPKYLFRKEGQNVTLSCEQNLNHDAMYWYRQDPGQGLRLIYYSQIVNDFQKGDIAEGYSVSREKKESFPLTVTSAQKNPTAFYLCASSIDQGTNEKLFFGSGTQLSVL.